The rows below give T cell receptor beta chains drawn from one sample of a study of PD-L1 blockade in urothelial cancer. Assay used: immunoSEQ multiplex PCR; TCRdb lists only in-frame clones, some missing. Here the sample spans more than 55,000 clones, roughly four fifths being singletons. The material sequenced was PBMCs, taken around atezolizumab (anti-PD-L1) treatment. Every receptor here comes from a man in his sixties or seventies with urothelial cancer. Both conserved end residues are part of each CDR3. A D gene is named only where the DNA matches it firmly. A clone size is listed for some rows: how often the clone was seen (once, few, many), or a class if it is expanded.

J gene	V gene	D gene	clone size	CDR3 DNA	CDR3 protein
TRBJ2-7	TRBV5-1	TRBD1	NA	TGCGCCAGCAGCGAAGAGGGACAGGGGACCAGCGAGCAGTACTTC	CASSEEGQGTSEQYF
TRBJ2-2	TRBV4-1	NA	NA	TGCGCCAGCAGCTTCGGAGTCTCCGGGGAGCTGTTTTTT	CASSFGVSGELFF
TRBJ2-7	TRBV9	TRBD1	NA	TGTGCCAGCAGCTCAGGACAGGGGGCTTACGAGCAGTACTTC	CASSSGQGAYEQYF
TRBJ2-5	TRBV5-4	TRBD2	NA	TGTGCCAGCAGCTTGGGGCTAGCGGGAGCCCTCGCAGAGACCCAGTACTTC	CASSLGLAGALAETQYF
TRBJ2-2	TRBV2	TRBD1	NA	TGTGCCAGCAGTGAAGGGACAGGGGGCGATGCCGGGGAGCTGTTTTTT	CASSEGTGGDAGELFF
TRBJ2-2	TRBV6-4	NA	once	TGTGCCAGCAAGTTTAGCCTCACCGGGGAGCTGTTTTTT	CASKFSLTGELFF
TRBJ2-7	TRBV4-3	TRBD2	NA	TGCGCCAGCAGCCAAGATATAACGGGACTAGCGAGAGACGAGCAGTACTTC	CASSQDITGLARDEQYF
TRBJ1-5	TRBV7-2	TRBD1	NA	TGTGCCAGCAGCCGCACAGGGGGCCCATATCAGCCCCAGCATTTT	CASSRTGGPYQPQHF
TRBJ1-2	TRBV6-1	NA	NA	TGTGCCATATGGGAGGGACGGCTTCTTAACTATGGCTACACCTTC	CAIWEGRLLNYGYTF
TRBJ2-1	TRBV5-6	NA	NA	TGTGCCAGCAGCTTGGGGCCGATGAACTCCTACAATGAGCAGTTCTTC	CASSLGPMNSYNEQFF
TRBJ2-1	TRBV5-1	NA	few	TGCGCCAGCAGCTTGGCGGGAAGCTCCTACAATGAGCAGTTCTTC	CASSLAGSSYNEQFF
TRBJ2-7	TRBV10-2	NA	NA	TGCGCCAGCAGTGAGTACAGGACCTACGAGCAGTACTTC	CASSEYRTYEQYF
TRBJ2-7	TRBV5-1	TRBD2	once	TGCGCCAGCAGCACTTCGCTAGCGGGAGACAACGAGCAGTACTTC	CASSTSLAGDNEQYF
TRBJ2-1	TRBV19	NA	once	TGTGCCAGTAGTTTATCCCCCGGTCGGGGCGGGAATTACAATGAGCAGTTCTTC	CASSLSPGRGGNYNEQFF
TRBJ1-2	TRBV6-1	NA	NA	TGTGCCAGCTCAGTTGGCTATGGCTACACCTTC	CASSVGYGYTF
TRBJ2-1	TRBV2	TRBD2	NA	TGTGCCAGCAGGGAAAGGGCTAGCGGGACTAGTGAGCAGTTCTTC	CASRERASGTSEQFF
TRBJ2-1	TRBV25-1	TRBD2	NA	TGTGCCAGCAGTGAATTGGCCGGGAGGGACAACGAGCAGTTCTTC	CASSELAGRDNEQFF
TRBJ1-1	TRBV7-2	NA	NA	TGTGCCAGCAGCTCCTCCACTGAAGCTTTCTTT	CASSSSTEAFF
TRBJ1-3	TRBV6-5	NA	NA	TGTGCCAGCAGTTCCGGCGGCTTGAATACTGGAAACACCATATATTTT	CASSSGGLNTGNTIYF
TRBJ2-1	TRBV6-6	TRBD2	NA	TGTGCCAGCAGGGACCGGGGACTAGGGCCCGATGAGCAGTTCTTC	CASRDRGLGPDEQFF
TRBJ2-1	TRBV28	NA	NA	TGTGCCAGCACCTTATACAATGAGCAGTTCTTC	CASTLYNEQFF
TRBJ1-3	TRBV19	TRBD1	NA	TGTGCCAGTAGTCCCCCCGGCAGGGGGCCATCTGGAAACACCATATATTTT	CASSPPGRGPSGNTIYF
TRBJ1-2	TRBV5-1	TRBD1	NA	TGCGCCAGCAGGGGGACAGGGGCGAGGGGAACTAACTATGGCTACACCTTC	CASRGTGARGTNYGYTF
TRBJ2-1	TRBV18	TRBD2	NA	TGTGCCAGCTCACCCCGAGGACTAGCGGTTTTCAATGAGCAGTTCTTC	CASSPRGLAVFNEQFF
TRBJ2-1	TRBV18	TRBD2	NA	TGTGCCAGCTCACCCCGCGGGACTAGCTTAAGTGAGCAGTTCTTC	CASSPRGTSLSEQFF
TRBJ2-2	TRBV7-8	TRBD2	NA	TGTGCCAGCAGCTCAGCGGGAGTTAAGACCGGGGAGCTGTTTTTT	CASSSAGVKTGELFF
TRBJ1-5	TRBV2	TRBD1	NA	TGTGCCAGCAGCTCCGGGACAGGGTCCAGTCAGCCCCAGCATTTT	CASSSGTGSSQPQHF
TRBJ2-7	TRBV29-1	TRBD2	NA	TGCAGCGTCGCCTCTAGCGGGAGGGCCGGGCAGTACTTC	CSVASSGRAGQYF
TRBJ2-3	TRBV9	TRBD1	NA	TGTGCCAGCAGCGTAGATCAGGGGGAAGGGACAGATACGCAGTATTTT	CASSVDQGEGTDTQYF
TRBJ1-4	TRBV5-1	TRBD1	NA	TGCGCCAGCAGCCAGACAGGGGGATCTGAAAAACTGTTTTTT	CASSQTGGSEKLFF
TRBJ2-1	TRBV7-2	NA	NA	TGTGCCAGCAGCTTAGCTGTTTCGCGGGATTTTTACAATGAGCAGTTCTTC	CASSLAVSRDFYNEQFF
TRBJ1-2	TRBV29-1	NA	NA	TGCAGCGTTGATCGGTTGAACTATGGCTACACCTTC	CSVDRLNYGYTF
TRBJ1-2	TRBV27	NA	NA	TGTGCCAGCAGTGCGGGGGGGGGCTACACCTTC	CASSAGGGYTF
TRBJ1-2	TRBV27	NA	NA	TGTGCCAGCAGTTTATCGAGTTTCGGGCAGGGTCGAGGCTACACCTTC	CASSLSSFGQGRGYTF
TRBJ2-7	TRBV5-8	TRBD1	once	TGTGCCAGCAGCGCGGGACAGGGTCTTCTCTACGAGCAGTACTTC	CASSAGQGLLYEQYF
TRBJ2-7	TRBV18	TRBD1	NA	TGTGCCAGCTCACCGGTCTCTGGACAGGGGAACTACGAGCAGTACTTC	CASSPVSGQGNYEQYF
TRBJ2-3	TRBV5-4	TRBD2	NA	TGTGCCAGCAGCCGGGACTATCAAGATACGCAGTATTTT	CASSRDYQDTQYF
TRBJ1-5	TRBV7-2	NA	NA	TGTGCCAGCAGCTTAGGAGTAGATCGCAATCAGCCCCAGCATTTT	CASSLGVDRNQPQHF
TRBJ2-5	TRBV4-3	NA	NA	TGCGCCAGCAGCCAGGCTCGAGGGAGCGAATCCGAGCTAGGGGAGACCCAGTACTTC	CASSQARGSESELGETQYF
TRBJ2-2	TRBV5-6	TRBD1	few	TGTGCCAGCAGCTGGGGAGAGGGGGCGGCCGGGGAGCTGTTTTTT	CASSWGEGAAGELFF
TRBJ1-4	TRBV11-2	TRBD1	NA	TGTGCCAGCAGCCCGACAGGGGGCACGGTTACTAATGAAAAACTGTTTTTT	CASSPTGGTVTNEKLFF
TRBJ1-1	TRBV5-1	TRBD1	NA	TGCGCCAGCAGCCTGGGGACAGCACAATTCACTGAAGCTTTCTTT	CASSLGTAQFTEAFF
TRBJ2-7	TRBV7-6	TRBD1	NA	TGTGCCAGCAGTTACTCCGGGACAGGACTCTACGAGCAGTACTTC	CASSYSGTGLYEQYF
TRBJ2-2	TRBV19	TRBD2	NA	TGTGCCAGTAGTACCTCACTAGCGGGAGCCGGGGAGCTGTTTTTT	CASSTSLAGAGELFF
TRBJ1-1	TRBV2	TRBD1	NA	TGTGCCAGCAGGACAGGGTATTCTGAAGCTTTCTTT	CASRTGYSEAFF
TRBJ1-1	TRBV27	TRBD1	NA	TGTGCCAGCAGTGTCTACCCGGGACAGGTGGACACTGAAGCTTTCTTT	CASSVYPGQVDTEAFF
TRBJ2-7	TRBV7-7	TRBD2	NA	TGTGCTAGCAGCTTAGCGCGGGAGGTAGACGAGCAGTACTTC	CASSLAREVDEQYF
TRBJ1-1	TRBV27	NA	NA	TGTGCCAGCAGTTGGAACAGGGAAACTGAAGCTTTCTTT	CASSWNRETEAFF
TRBJ2-1	TRBV30	NA	NA	TGTGCCTGGAGTAATGGACTCCTTTCCTACAATGAGCAGTTCTTC	CAWSNGLLSYNEQFF
TRBJ2-1	TRBV5-4	NA	NA	TGTGCCAGCAGCTTGGGATCAGGGGAGTTCTTC	CASSLGSGEFF
TRBJ2-3	TRBV7-9	TRBD1	NA	TGTGCCAGCAGCTTAGTCCGAGACAGGGGCGGCACAGATACGCAGTATTTT	CASSLVRDRGGTDTQYF
TRBJ2-3	TRBV9	NA	NA	TGTGCCAGCAGCTCTTGGGGCCTTGGAGATACGCAGTATTTT	CASSSWGLGDTQYF
TRBJ1-3	TRBV6-6	TRBD1	NA	TGTGCCAGCAGATTAACAGGGGCTGGAAACACCATATATTTT	CASRLTGAGNTIYF
TRBJ2-5	TRBV4-1	TRBD2	NA	TGCGCCAGCAGCGGGACTAGCTTATCAGGGGAGACCCAGTACTTC	CASSGTSLSGETQYF
TRBJ2-1	TRBV4-1	NA	once	TGCGCCAGCAGCCAACCCGGAGGGGCTAGCGATCGTATTGAGCAGTTCTTC	CASSQPGGASDRIEQFF
TRBJ2-3	TRBV7-8	TRBD1	NA	TGTGCCAGCAGCGGTGGGACAGGACCTCATGCAGATACGCAGTATTTT	CASSGGTGPHADTQYF
TRBJ1-4	TRBV5-8	NA	NA	TGTGCCAGCAGCTTGCGAGTAACTAATGAAAAACTGTTTTTT	CASSLRVTNEKLFF
TRBJ1-2	TRBV27	NA	few	TGTGCCAGCAGTTCCCAGGCGACGCTTCGGGGCTACACCTTC	CASSSQATLRGYTF
TRBJ1-2	TRBV6-5	NA	NA	TGTGCCAGCAGTTCCTCTGACACGGGATTATATGGCTACACCTTC	CASSSSDTGLYGYTF